Described below is a single TCR beta chain sequence and its context. Its specificity is unknown. These data are taken from a study of cytomegalovirus exposure and HLA in healthy donors. The CDR3 consists of 14 residues. The junction had 6 bases not matched to a gene; V was cut back by 0 bases and J by 9 bases. CDR1 and CDR2 from the germline V gene are SGDLS and YYNGEE. Study-level findings and limits: When a later analysis compared HLA-associated TCR beta chains with equally common others, the HLA-associated chains turned out to be more clonally expanded and to have lower generation probabilities.

60 Vbeta and 13 Jbeta primers were used in PCR. Measured with immunoSEQ multiplex PCR; TCRdb has only the in-frame clones, and not every one. The top ten hold more than 2.5% of the sample, which has under 150,000 clones, about 79% seen once. The receptor was isolated from a male donor in good health and CMV-seronegative. The sequenced sample consisted of PBMCs. This rearrangement joins TRBV9 to TRBJ2-1, with TRBD2 identical over 7 bases. CDR3 sequence reads: CASSVGEGYSEQFF. CDR3 nucleotide sequence: TGTGCCAGCAGCGTAGGGGAGGGGTATAGTGAGCAGTTCTTC.